The 10 T cell receptor beta chains below all came from one sample that was sequenced in a study of tumor-infiltrating lymphocytes in primary liver carcinoma. Without any cell sorting, roughly 18-30 mg of bulk tissue yielded co-extracted RNA and DNA. Synthesis of TCR beta cDNA was carried out from about 0.55 ug total RNA with a constant-region primer. Researchers made the TCR beta libraries by running three nested multiplex PCR rounds with slightly modified ARM-PCR. Use of TRBV1-TRBV30 forward primers with a C-beta reverse primer characterized the first two PCR rounds, which lasted about 11 cycles each. TCRdb independently ran MiXCR on the multiplex PCR reads; one entry per CDR3 protein. The repertoire holds approximately 110,000 distinct CDR3 sequences, with around 60% as singletons. Sequenced input: liver tumor tissue from sampling region 1. The subset is: tumor region T1, superior pole. All receptors come from an older woman with primary liver carcinoma and hepatitis B virus infection.

To note about this clonotype: Compared with germline, one end of the junction differs, possibly owing to a read error. The rearrangement links TRBV11-2 to TRBJ2-3; D could derive from TRBD1 or TRBD2 (5 bases each). Germline CDR1 is SGHAT and CDR2 is FQNNGV. The CDR3 sequence is 17 residues long. In nucleotides, the CDR3 is TGTGCCAGCAGCAAAGGGGTCTATGGGAGTGGCACAGATGCGCAGTATTTT. This translates into CASSKGVYGSGTDAQYF.

About this clonotype: A single base separates this from a much larger clone, so it may be a read error. The chain carries TRBV29-1 and TRBJ2-1; the D is unclear. With 5 bases removed from V and 9 bases from J, the gap between germline ends came to 8 bases. This CDR3 comprises 10 residues. Germline assignment: CDR1 SQVTM and CDR2 ANQGSEA. CDR3 protein: CSVSIVEQFF. The CDR3, as DNA: TGCAGCGTTTCTATCGTTGAGCAGTTCTTC.

V and J are TRBV11-2 and TRBJ2-2; no definite D call. Trimming stripped 1 base from V and 9 bases from J, with 9 bases between. Germline values: CDR1 SGHAT, CDR2 FQNNGV. The CDR3 extends over 13 amino acids. The chain's CDR3 is CASSLGVARELFF. The CDR3 DNA reads as TGTGCCAGCAGCTTAGGTGTGGCCCGGGAGCTGTTTTTT.

Turning to this clonotype: Sequence at one end of the junction differs from germline and may be a read error. This chain connects TRBV14 to TRBJ2-4; 10 nucleotides align to TRBD1. Germline V CDR1 and CDR2: SGHDN, FVKESK. The CDR3 is 17 residues long. This CDR3 reads CDSSQEGQGLAKIIQYF. The CDR3 coding sequence is TGTGACAGCAGCCAAGAGGGACAGGGGCTAGCCAAAATCATTCAGTACTTC. The entire variable domain, with the rest obtained from reference TRBV14 and TRBJ2-4, is as follows: EAGVTQFPSHSVIEKGQTVTLRCDPISGHDNLYWYRRVMGKEIKFLLHFVKESKQDESGMPNNRFLAERTGGTYSTLKVQPAELEDSGVYFCDSSQEGQGLAKIIQYFGAGTRLSVL.

On this clonotype itself: A junction boundary mismatches the germline segment, possibly from a read error. This chain connects TRBV11-2 to TRBJ2-2, with D possibly matching TRBD2 (5 bases). Germline V gene sequence: CDR1 SGHAT, CDR2 FQNNGV. The CDR3 has 13 residues. The CDR3 loop reads CASISLITGELFF. In nucleotides, the CDR3 is TGTGCCAGCATCTCGCTAATCACCGGGGAACTGTTTTTT.

The table lists this clonotype with many counts. V usage is TRBV29-1 and J usage is TRBJ2-3, with 8 positions matching TRBD2. The V gene end was trimmed by 3 bases and the J gene end by 6 bases; junction bases not matched to a gene: 14. Germline-derived CDR1 and CDR2 are SQVTM and ANQGSEA. This CDR3 contains 16 residues. DNA for the CDR3: TGCAGCGTTGACATTCAAGCGGGAGTGAGAGGGGATACGCAGTATTTT. This sequence encodes CSVDIQAGVRGDTQYF.

To note about this clonotype: The final CDR3 position lacks the conserved phenylalanine or tryptophan, pointing to a likely read error. The V and J genes are TRBV11-2 and TRBJ2-1, with D perhaps matching TRBD1 (6 bases). The V end was cut by 3 bases, the J end by 4 bases, with 16 bases between. CDR3 length: 16 amino acids. The V gene's germline CDR1 is SGHAT and CDR2 FQNNGV. CDR3 nucleotides: TGTGCCAGCAGCTTCCAACAGGGTGGGGTATACAATGAGCAGTTCTCC. Its protein is CASSFQQGGVYNEQFS.

The sample holds one count of this clonotype. Just one base apart from a much larger clone, this may be a read error. The conserved final phenylalanine or tryptophan is absent from the CDR3, which likely points to a read error. V is TRBV5-5 and J is TRBJ1-1; TRBD1 is a possible D gene (6 bases). V shed 0 bases and J shed 4 bases, with 7 bases lying between them. This CDR3 is built from 13 residues. Germline CDR1 SGHKS, CDR2 YYEKEE (reference sequence). The chain's CDR3 is CASSLGGGTEAFY. CDR3 sequence (DNA): TGTGCCAGCAGCTTGGGAGGGGGCACTGAAGCTTTCTAT.

The sample holds many counts of this clonotype. The genes are TRBV7-9 and TRBJ2-7; 10 bases match TRBD2. CDR3 size: 15 residues. Germline V CDR1 and CDR2: SEHNR, FQNEAQ (reference sequence). V dropped 5 bases and J dropped 0; count of bases not matched to a gene: 4. The CDR3 DNA reads as TGTGCCAGCAGCCCACTAGCGGGGCACTCCTACGAGCAGTACTTC. It yields the protein CASSPLAGHSYEQYF.

This clonotype was seen many times. V and J are TRBV12-3 or TRBV12-4 and TRBJ1-1; 7 nucleotides line up with TRBD1. The junction had 8 bases not matched to a gene; V was cut back by 6 bases and J by 4 bases. The CDR3 loop spans 14 amino acids. The CDR3 is CASSRRTGLTEAFF. The DNA of the CDR3 is TGTGCCAGCAGCCGTCGGACAGGACTCACTGAAGCTTTCTTT.